This T cell receptor beta chain comes out of a study of T-cell memory formation after mild COVID-19. About the research overall: The study found TCR clusters largely donor specific.

Germline V gene data show CDR1 as SGHTA and CDR2 as FQGNSA. CDR3 length: 17 amino acids. V lost 3 bases to trimming and J lost 4 bases; unmatched junction nucleotides: 11. TCRdb processed the 5' RACE reads anew with MiXCR; each CDR3 protein has one entry. The sample shows about 560,000 distinct CDR3 sequences, roughly 20% of them seen only once. This clonotype has more than one count but fewer than ten. This rearrangement joins TRBV7-2 to TRBJ2-3; 9 positions match TRBD1. Sequenced sample: PBMCs or a T cell subset sorted from them (not recorded which). This TCR came from an adult woman who had mild COVID-19 (a few samples of this study predate the infection). Cell type and time point are not known. The CDR3 sequence: CASSFHFPGQGADTQYF. For the CDR3, the DNA is TGTGCCAGCAGCTTCCACTTTCCGGGACAGGGCGCAGATACGCAGTATTTT.